This TCR beta chain was identified in a study of blood T cells in healthy people across ages. Study-wide points: Getting older went along with TCR beta diversity per million T cells dropping roughly linearly. The long-lived group displayed more naive CD4+ cells, plus higher diversity, than the aged donors did.

A second PCR of about 6 to 12 cycles used a sample-barcoded 5' primer and a J-beta primer mix. A template-switch adaptor containing 12 random nucleotides labeled each cDNA molecule. One entry per CDR3 protein results from TCRdb running MiXCR on the 5' RACE reads. The sample gives about 1,400,000 distinct CDR3 sequences, around 39% of which show up once; roughly 7.7% is in the top ten. This CDR3 is built from 17 residues. V lost 3 bases and J lost 9; bases outside the gene matches: 12. Germline loops: CDR1 SGDLS, CDR2 YYNGEE. Remarks on this clonotype: Its target is unknown.

Sequencing input: blood. This clonotype originated in a woman aged 18-30 years in good health. The chain has TRBV9 and TRBJ2-1; 13 bases align to TRBD2. The CDR3 DNA reads as TGTGCCAGCAGCGCCCTCCTGACTAGCGGGAGGAGAAGTGAGCAGTTCTTC. Amino acid sequence: CASSALLTSGRRSEQFF.